This T cell receptor beta chain was retrieved from a study of blood T cells in healthy people across ages. At the level of the study: There was about one barcoded beta molecule captured by template switching per two T cells.

Study observations and caveats: Unknown donor CMV status possibly confounded expanded clonotype changes. PBMCs went unsorted, and a conclusive naive versus antigen-experienced comparison was therefore prevented.

Through a sample-barcoded 5' primer and a J-beta primer mix, a second PCR was run for roughly 7 to 11 cycles. TCRdb used MiXCR to reprocess the 5' RACE reads, holding one entry per CDR3 protein. Among approximately 1,100,000 distinct CDR3 sequences listed, over 35% were seen once. The sample providers were healthy Caucasian people from Russia, aged roughly 6 to 95. Points on this clonotype: Its antigen is as yet unknown.

The V segment lost 6 bases and the J segment 6 bases; nucleotides outside the gene matches: 13. Germline V gene data show CDR1 as MNHNY and CDR2 as SVGAGI (reference sequence). The length of the CDR3 is 16 residues. Sequencing was done on a sample of blood. The sequence derives from a woman aged 55 to 70 in good health. The genes are TRBV6-6 and TRBJ2-1; TRBD2 matches at 8 bases. CDR3 nucleotide sequence: TGTGCCAGCAGGGGTCAACCGGGACTAGGTATCAATGAGCAGTTCTTC. Protein sequence: CASRGQPGLGINEQFF.